The T cell receptor beta chain described here comes from a study of shared clonotypes between healthy human individuals (TCRdb year 2020). With respect to the entire study: The cohort included a few men and a couple of women between 18 and 49 years of age. To increase sequencing depth and limit assay-specific biases, TCR repertoire library preparation and sequencing were carried out by different laboratories using diverse techniques. Per donor, three plates each were used for CD4 naive and CD4 memory, two for CD8 naive, and one for CD8 memory. Leukapheresis yielded between about 0.85 and 10 billion PBMCs per donor. The study deeply sequenced blood TCR repertoires of about 5 healthy adults to estimate repertoire size and the extent of clonotype sharing between individuals.

Trimming takes 4 bases off V and 5 bases off J; junction bases not matched to a gene: 8. Per the germline V gene (reference sequence), LNHDA is the CDR1 and SQIVND is the CDR2. The CDR3 numbers 15 residues from cysteine through phenylalanine. Only CDR3 DNA is held: 45 bases, read in frame from base 1. TCR CDR3 regions were amplified from genomic DNA by multiplex PCR using the deep immunoSEQ assay. Extracted genomic DNA from each cell subset was distributed evenly across all wells of several immunoSEQ 96-well plates, and each plate was treated as a replicate. Each replicate PCR for sorted subsets received approximately 220 ng genomic DNA, equal to some 32,000 T cell genomes. Purified libraries were measured with a Qubit 3.0 fluorometer, size-checked on a Bioanalyzer 2100, and measured again with the KAPA Library Quantification kit. Every immunoSEQ 96-well plate was sequenced on a dedicated single-read 150-cycle Illumina NextSeq 550 flow cell. The study's processing was this. The immunoSEQ output contained only junctional sequences without quality scores, so filtering could not match that applied to full-length reads. Sequences were annotated with PyIR, a Python wrapper for IgBLAST v1.9, and V/J genes and CDR3 were assigned using IMGT germline references. Any read was removed if the V/J assignment was weak (E-value above 1e-6), the CDR3 was missing, or the read contained stop codons, out-of-frame junctions, or ambiguous translated residues. V3J clonotypes were defined as sequences sharing the same inferred V gene, J gene, and CDR3 amino acid sequence. Percentage overlap between repertoires was calculated by dividing the number of shared unique clonotypes by the size of the smaller repertoire. Three approaches were used to assess repertoire richness: RTK rarefaction, the Chao1 estimator, and Recon v2.1 estimates of unobserved clonotypes. OLGA was used to compute generation probabilities for all TCRbeta clonotypes that the gDNA method yielded from a handful of donors. Held by TCRdb, this immuneACCESS table contains in-frame sequences only and omits some clones. Under half of the omission traces to an unresolved V gene where checked; the cause of the rest is unknown. That table furnishes V, J and clone size, whereas the DNA furnished D and trimming. The sample table lists more than 550,000 clones, roughly 88% of them with a count of one. Together, the top ten hold 34% of the sample.

Of note for this clone: Its cognate antigen has yet to be identified. Base quality data are lacking; no much larger clone is found one base away.

The study at large found these results: Roughly 5% of naive CD4, around 4% of naive CD8, approximately 2.2% of memory CD4, and 0.35% to 0.4% of memory CD8 clonotypes were shared across several donors. Sampling was restricted to blood, and TCR repertoires in tissues likely differ from the TCR repertoires found in blood. Pairwise subsampling led to the expectation that sequencing depth would affect the degree of clonotype sharing among donors. Naive subsets generally had larger estimated clonotype richness than memory subsets. The genetic and exposure-history diversity represented was limited by the small number of donors. Even with the large sequencing depth, rarefaction of the sorted-subset datasets indicated that sequencing was incomplete. Clonotypes shared by all four sorted-subset donors showed higher generation probabilities than non-shared clonotypes.

The donors were healthy, HIV-negative adults with no recently reported acute infections or vaccinations. All donors were Caucasian adults living in Nashville, Tennessee, USA. CD8 memory samples consisted of magnetically selected CD45RO+ cells combined with CCR7-negative CD45RA+ effector memory (TemRA) cells. Blood was collected by leukapheresis, and PBMCs were isolated by Ficoll-Histopaque density gradient centrifugation and then cryopreserved in liquid nitrogen vapor phase. Analytical flow cytometry was used to check the purity and quantity of each magnetically sorted T cell population. Genomic DNA was isolated from every sorted fraction and measured by UV absorbance on a Nanodrop 2000c.

The sequence is built from TRBV19 and TRBJ1-5; the central 7 bases match TRBD1. The receptor's source is a man in his late teens or twenties in good health. Some clones in this sample may be carry-over from other donors' samples. Sequenced: memory CD8+ T cells from PBMCs. According to the study, the label for this sample's cell subset or site signals: CD45RO+ cells pooled with CCR7-negative TemRA cells. The nucleotide sequence reads as follows: TGTGCCAGTAGTAGCCCCGACAGGGCGGATCAGCCCCAGCATTTT. The resulting protein is CASSSPDRADQPQHF. Where the CDR3 stops, the reference TRBV19 and TRBJ1-5 genes take over; the full variable domain is DGGITQSPKYLFRKEGQNVTLSCEQNLNHDAMYWYRQDPGQGLRLIYYSQIVNDFQKGDIAEGYSVSREKKESFPLTVTSAQKNPTAFYLCASSSPDRADQPQHFGDGTRLSIL.